The 27 T cell receptor beta chains presented below share a single source sample, sequenced in a study of identifying expanded T cells in peripheral blood. TCRdb keeps only in-frame clones here, not all; method: immunoSEQ multiplex PCR. This sample has 70,000 to 95,000 clones; around nine tenths occur once, and the top ten carry approximately 3.9%. Sample: blood. Receptors originate from a person between 18 and 70 years old in good health.

The rearrangement links TRBV6-1 to TRBJ2-1; 7 bases agree with TRBD2. Germline values: CDR1 MNHNS, CDR2 SASEGT. The CDR3 has 14 residues. The V gene end was trimmed by 4 bases and the J gene end by 1 base; junction bases not matched to a gene: 1. CDR3 protein: CASSASGSYNEQFF. CDR3 sequence (DNA): TGTGCCAGCAGTGCTAGCGGTTCCTACAATGAGCAGTTCTTC.

J is TRBJ2-2 and V is TRBV6-5; a possible D gene is TRBD1 (6 bases). Trimming stripped 2 bases from V and 8 bases from J, with 9 bases between. The CDR3 contains 13 residues. The germline CDR1 and CDR2 sequences are MNHEY and SVGAGI. DNA of the CDR3: TGTGCCAGCAGTTACCACAGGGCGGGGGAGCTGTTTTTT. Amino acids: CASSYHRAGELFF.

This clone was recorded a few times. The chain is built from TRBV28 and TRBJ1-2; 8 nucleotides agree with TRBD1. Germline CDR1 and CDR2: MDHEN and SYDVKM. This CDR3 has 13 amino acids. V was pared by 2 bases and J by 4 bases, with 0 bases of the junction left unmatched. CDR3 in amino acids: CASSLGQGYGYTF. In DNA form, the CDR3 reads TGTGCCAGCAGTTTAGGACAGGGCTATGGCTACACCTTC.

V and J are TRBV5-4 and TRBJ1-1, with D possibly TRBD1 on 5 matching bases. The CDR3 contains 15 residues. The V gene's germline CDR1 is SGHNT and CDR2 YYREEE (reference sequence). Trimming removed 2 bases from V and 1 base from J, with 12 bases in between. The CDR3 here is CASSFAFTGNTEAFF. CDR3 nucleotides: TGTGCCAGCAGCTTTGCCTTTACAGGGAACACTGAAGCTTTCTTT.

The rearrangement joins TRBV5-1 to TRBJ2-7; 7 positions match TRBD1. V trimming: 4 bases; J trimming: 0 bases; junction bases outside the gene matches: 19. Looked up from germline, CDR1 is SGHRS and CDR2 is YFSETQ. The CDR3 runs 19 residues. The CDR3 protein is CASSKGLRTGQGLSYEQYF. The CDR3 DNA is TGCGCCAGCAGCAAGGGGCTTAGGACAGGCCAAGGGCTCTCCTACGAGCAGTACTTC.

The chain uses TRBV15 and TRBJ2-7; no clear D gene. The CDR3 runs to 16 residues. Trimming left V 5 bases short and J 1 base short, with 18 bases between. Germline CDR1 is LNHNV and CDR2 is YYDKDF (reference sequence). The CDR3 protein is CATSSKGPSGSYEQYF. The CDR3 DNA follows: TGTGCCACCAGCTCAAAAGGCCCGTCCGGGTCCTACGAGCAGTACTTC.

The genes are TRBV10-3 and TRBJ2-7; D uncertain. Looked up from germline, CDR1 is ENHRY and CDR2 is SYGVKD. Trimming cost V 1 base and J 2 bases, with 9 bases left between them. There are 14 residues in the CDR3. CDR3 coding DNA: TGTGCCATCAGTGAGTTGGCAGACACCTACGAGCAGTACTTC. Its protein product is CAISELADTYEQYF.

The rearrangement joins TRBV14 to TRBJ2-6; D uncertain. The CDR3 sequence is 13 residues long. V was clipped by 2 bases and J by 1 base, with 0 bases between them. CDR1 SGHDN and CDR2 FVKESK come from the germline V gene. This chain's CDR3 is CASSQSGANVLTF. The CDR3 DNA reads as TGTGCCAGCAGCCAATCTGGGGCCAACGTCCTGACTTTC. The full variable domain, with the rest looked up from reference TRBV14 and TRBJ2-6, is EAGVTQFPSHSVIEKGQTVTLRCDPISGHDNLYWYRRVMGKEIKFLLHFVKESKQDESGMPNNRFLAERTGGTYSTLKVQPAELEDSGVYFCASSQSGANVLTFGAGSRLTVL.

The chain has TRBV7-9 and TRBJ1-1, with no clear D. The V and J ends lost 1 base and 3 bases respectively, with 9 bases between them. CDR1 and CDR2 (germline): SEHNR, FQNEAQ (reference sequence). The CDR3 runs 14 residues. The CDR3 sequence: CASSLDLGHTEAFF. DNA of the CDR3: TGTGCCAGCAGCTTAGATCTCGGGCACACTGAAGCTTTCTTT.

This rearrangement joins TRBV7-3 to TRBJ2-3; 11 nucleotides agree with TRBD1. Germline assignment: CDR1 SGHTA and CDR2 FQGTGA. The CDR3 covers 15 residues. The V segment lost 4 bases and the J segment 2 bases; nucleotides outside the gene matches: 2. The CDR3 nucleotides are TGTGCCAGCAGCTGGGACAGGGGGTACACAGATACGCAGTATTTT. Translating gives CASSWDRGYTDTQYF.

V gene TRBV5-8 combines with J gene TRBJ1-2; D perhaps matches TRBD1 (5 bases). The CDR3 is 16 residues long. CDR1 and CDR2 from the germline V gene are SGHTS and YDEGEE. Trimming took off 0 bases at V and 2 bases at J, with 14 bases between the two ends. CDR3 amino acids: CASSLGGESGNYGYTF. CDR3 in DNA: TGTGCCAGCAGCTTGGGGGGGGAATCGGGCAACTATGGCTACACCTTC.

This clone was seen only a few times. The gene calls are TRBV2 and TRBJ2-7, with 8 bases identical to TRBD1. The CDR3 is 12 residues long. The V segment lost 7 bases and the J segment 5 bases; nucleotides outside the gene matches: 4. The germline V gene encodes CDR1 SNHLY and CDR2 FYNNEI. CDR3: CASNDRGDEQYF. The CDR3 bases are TGTGCCAGCAACGACAGGGGAGACGAGCAGTACTTC.

This sequence joins TRBV7-9 and TRBJ1-3; D remains ambiguous. The ends were cut back, 2 bases at V and 4 bases at J, with 9 bases in the middle. The CDR3 has 14 amino acids. Germline-derived CDR1 and CDR2 are SEHNR and FQNEAQ (reference sequence). The CDR3 region is CASSLSPSGNTIYF. CDR3 nucleotides: TGTGCCAGCAGCTTAAGTCCGTCAGGAAACACCATATATTTT.

The chain employs TRBV4-1 and TRBJ1-2; maybe TRBD1 (5 bases). The CDR3 sequence is 16 residues long. Looked up from germline, CDR1 is MGHRA and CDR2 is YSYEKL. V lost 4 bases to trimming and J lost 6 bases, with 21 bases between them. The CDR3 DNA reads as TGCGCCAGCAGCCCCCAGATGGGGGTAGACTTTGATGGCTACACCTTC. Translated, it gives CASSPQMGVDFDGYTF.

This clone was recorded a few times. The chain has TRBV2 and TRBJ1-4; D might be TRBD1 (6 bases). Germline V gives CDR1 SNHLY, CDR2 FYNNEI. V was clipped by 6 bases and J by 3 bases, with 14 bases between them. The CDR3 totals 15 residues. CDR3: CASSEGESANEKLFF. The CDR3 region has the DNA TGTGCCAGCAGCGAGGGGGAGTCGGCTAATGAAAAACTGTTTTTT.

The chain recombines TRBV6-4 with TRBJ2-5; 8 nucleotides match TRBD2. With V trimmed by 6 bases and J by 2 bases, 8 bases remained unmatched. The CDR3 covers 15 residues. The germline gives CDR1 MRHNA, CDR2 SNTAGT. The chain's CDR3 is CASSSSGGSQETQYF. As DNA, the CDR3 is TGTGCCAGCAGCTCTTCGGGGGGGTCGCAAGAGACCCAGTACTTC.

In the case of this clone: Other DNA variants within this sample encode the same CDR3. The chain combines TRBV5-6 with TRBJ2-5; 11 nucleotides match TRBD2. Germline assignment: CDR1 SGHDT and CDR2 YYEEEE. V was pared by 1 base and J by 5 bases, with 1 base of the junction left unmatched. This CDR3 has 14 amino acids. CDR3 bases: TGTGCCAGCAGCTTGACTAGCGGGGGCGAGACCCAGTACTTC. Protein: CASSLTSGGETQYF.

The chain employs TRBV19 and TRBJ2-7; D might be TRBD2 (6 bases). This CDR3 region has 14 residues. Germline V gene lookup returns CDR1 LNHDA and CDR2 SQIVND (reference sequence). V gave up 6 bases and J gave up 2 bases, with 14 bases separating them. The chain's CDR3 is CASSSSAGPYEQYF. DNA of the CDR3: TGTGCCAGTAGCAGTTCTGCGGGACCCTACGAGCAGTACTTC.

This clone was seen a few times. The CDR3 protein is CASRGTGRNYGYTF. The CDR3 DNA reads TGTGCCAGCAGAGGGACAGGGCGGAACTATGGCTACACCTTC. The rearrangement uses TRBV6-5 and TRBJ1-2; 9 bases match TRBD1. Unmatched junction bases numbered 4, after V lost 6 bases and J lost 2 bases. This CDR3 region has 14 residues. Germline V gene sequence: CDR1 MNHEY, CDR2 SVGAGI.

The chain combines TRBV5-1 with TRBJ2-3; TRBD1 matches at 9 bases. CDR1 is SGHRS, CDR2 YFSETQ, per germline. The CDR3 runs 16 residues. V trimming: 4 bases; J trimming: 5 bases; junction bases outside the gene matches: 11. The CDR3 sequence is CASSPAGTGIGDTQYF. DNA for the CDR3: TGCGCCAGCAGCCCCGCCGGGACAGGGATAGGAGATACGCAGTATTTT.

The CDR3 DNA is TGTGCCAGCAGCTTAGCGACAGGGGTGACCGGGGAGCTGTTTTTT. Translation: CASSLATGVTGELFF. The chain combines TRBV7-2 with TRBJ2-2, with 8 bases lining up with TRBD1. V dropped 0 bases and J dropped 5; count of bases not matched to a gene: 2. The length of the CDR3 is 15 residues. The germline V gene encodes CDR1 SGHTA and CDR2 FQGNSA. Variable domain in full (rest from reference TRBV7-2 and TRBJ2-2): GAGVSQSPSNKVTEKGKDVELRCDPISGHTALYWYRQSLGQGLEFLIYFQGNSAPDKSGLPSDRFSAERTGGSVSTLTIQRTQQEDSAVYLCASSLATGVTGELFFGEGSRLTVL.

This chain connects TRBV6-4 to TRBJ2-3; 7 bases map to TRBD1. Unmatched junction bases numbered 15, after V lost 2 bases and J lost 1 base. Looked up from germline, CDR1 is MRHNA and CDR2 is SNTAGT. This CDR3 contains 19 residues. The CDR3 DNA follows: TGTGCCAGCAGTGACACCTCCGTGCCCTCAGGGGGACGCACAGATACGCAGTATTTT. Its translation: CASSDTSVPSGGRTDTQYF.

The chain combines TRBV9 with TRBJ2-3, with 12 bases that match TRBD2. The CDR3 consists of 16 residues. J lost 6 bases, V lost 0 bases, and 5 bases had no gene match. Germline V lookup: CDR1 SGDLS, CDR2 YYNGEE. The CDR3 coding sequence is TGTGCCAGCAGCGTAGAAGTTACTAGCGGGAGGGATACGCAGTATTTT. Translated, it gives CASSVEVTSGRDTQYF.

This clone was seen once. The chain uses TRBV6-1 and TRBJ2-2; D remains unclear. The germline CDR1 and CDR2 sequences are MNHNS and SASEGT. The ends were cut back, 0 bases at V and 5 bases at J, with 10 bases in the middle. The CDR3 contains 15 residues. The CDR3 DNA is TGTGCCAGCAGTGAAGCGACCCTAACTACCGGGGAGCTGTTTTTT. Encoded protein: CASSEATLTTGELFF.

The chain recombines TRBV11-2 with TRBJ2-3; 7 nucleotides line up with TRBD2. From germline, CDR1 is SGHAT and CDR2 FQNNGV. The CDR3 sequence is 16 residues long. Trimming took 8 bases from V and 0 from J; bases not matched to a gene: 11. CDR3 residues: CASAGGREFSTDTQYF. The CDR3 DNA sequence: TGTGCCAGCGCAGGCGGGCGGGAGTTCAGCACAGATACGCAGTATTTT.

The chain has TRBV7-2 and TRBJ2-5; a possible D gene is TRBD1 (6 bases). CDR3 length equals 14 residues. The germline CDR1 and CDR2 sequences are SGHTA and FQGNSA. Trimming pared 5 bases from V and 1 base from J, leaving 11 bases between. The CDR3 region is CASSPDRSQETQYF. CDR3 nucleotides: TGTGCCAGCAGCCCAGACAGGTCCCAAGAGACCCAGTACTTC.

The count of this clone is one. The V gene is TRBV19, the J gene TRBJ1-5, with D hard to call. The V and J ends lost 6 bases and 0 bases respectively, with 12 bases between them. There are 15 residues in the CDR3. Germline assignment: CDR1 LNHDA and CDR2 SQIVND (reference sequence). CDR3 amino acids: CASRTVPNSNQPQHF. Here the CDR3 DNA reads TGTGCCAGTAGAACGGTCCCAAATAGCAATCAGCCCCAGCATTTT. Full variable domain (outside the CDR3, taken from reference TRBV19 and TRBJ1-5): DGGITQSPKYLFRKEGQNVTLSCEQNLNHDAMYWYRQDPGQGLRLIYYSQIVNDFQKGDIAEGYSVSREKKESFPLTVTSAQKNPTAFYLCASRTVPNSNQPQHFGDGTRLSIL.